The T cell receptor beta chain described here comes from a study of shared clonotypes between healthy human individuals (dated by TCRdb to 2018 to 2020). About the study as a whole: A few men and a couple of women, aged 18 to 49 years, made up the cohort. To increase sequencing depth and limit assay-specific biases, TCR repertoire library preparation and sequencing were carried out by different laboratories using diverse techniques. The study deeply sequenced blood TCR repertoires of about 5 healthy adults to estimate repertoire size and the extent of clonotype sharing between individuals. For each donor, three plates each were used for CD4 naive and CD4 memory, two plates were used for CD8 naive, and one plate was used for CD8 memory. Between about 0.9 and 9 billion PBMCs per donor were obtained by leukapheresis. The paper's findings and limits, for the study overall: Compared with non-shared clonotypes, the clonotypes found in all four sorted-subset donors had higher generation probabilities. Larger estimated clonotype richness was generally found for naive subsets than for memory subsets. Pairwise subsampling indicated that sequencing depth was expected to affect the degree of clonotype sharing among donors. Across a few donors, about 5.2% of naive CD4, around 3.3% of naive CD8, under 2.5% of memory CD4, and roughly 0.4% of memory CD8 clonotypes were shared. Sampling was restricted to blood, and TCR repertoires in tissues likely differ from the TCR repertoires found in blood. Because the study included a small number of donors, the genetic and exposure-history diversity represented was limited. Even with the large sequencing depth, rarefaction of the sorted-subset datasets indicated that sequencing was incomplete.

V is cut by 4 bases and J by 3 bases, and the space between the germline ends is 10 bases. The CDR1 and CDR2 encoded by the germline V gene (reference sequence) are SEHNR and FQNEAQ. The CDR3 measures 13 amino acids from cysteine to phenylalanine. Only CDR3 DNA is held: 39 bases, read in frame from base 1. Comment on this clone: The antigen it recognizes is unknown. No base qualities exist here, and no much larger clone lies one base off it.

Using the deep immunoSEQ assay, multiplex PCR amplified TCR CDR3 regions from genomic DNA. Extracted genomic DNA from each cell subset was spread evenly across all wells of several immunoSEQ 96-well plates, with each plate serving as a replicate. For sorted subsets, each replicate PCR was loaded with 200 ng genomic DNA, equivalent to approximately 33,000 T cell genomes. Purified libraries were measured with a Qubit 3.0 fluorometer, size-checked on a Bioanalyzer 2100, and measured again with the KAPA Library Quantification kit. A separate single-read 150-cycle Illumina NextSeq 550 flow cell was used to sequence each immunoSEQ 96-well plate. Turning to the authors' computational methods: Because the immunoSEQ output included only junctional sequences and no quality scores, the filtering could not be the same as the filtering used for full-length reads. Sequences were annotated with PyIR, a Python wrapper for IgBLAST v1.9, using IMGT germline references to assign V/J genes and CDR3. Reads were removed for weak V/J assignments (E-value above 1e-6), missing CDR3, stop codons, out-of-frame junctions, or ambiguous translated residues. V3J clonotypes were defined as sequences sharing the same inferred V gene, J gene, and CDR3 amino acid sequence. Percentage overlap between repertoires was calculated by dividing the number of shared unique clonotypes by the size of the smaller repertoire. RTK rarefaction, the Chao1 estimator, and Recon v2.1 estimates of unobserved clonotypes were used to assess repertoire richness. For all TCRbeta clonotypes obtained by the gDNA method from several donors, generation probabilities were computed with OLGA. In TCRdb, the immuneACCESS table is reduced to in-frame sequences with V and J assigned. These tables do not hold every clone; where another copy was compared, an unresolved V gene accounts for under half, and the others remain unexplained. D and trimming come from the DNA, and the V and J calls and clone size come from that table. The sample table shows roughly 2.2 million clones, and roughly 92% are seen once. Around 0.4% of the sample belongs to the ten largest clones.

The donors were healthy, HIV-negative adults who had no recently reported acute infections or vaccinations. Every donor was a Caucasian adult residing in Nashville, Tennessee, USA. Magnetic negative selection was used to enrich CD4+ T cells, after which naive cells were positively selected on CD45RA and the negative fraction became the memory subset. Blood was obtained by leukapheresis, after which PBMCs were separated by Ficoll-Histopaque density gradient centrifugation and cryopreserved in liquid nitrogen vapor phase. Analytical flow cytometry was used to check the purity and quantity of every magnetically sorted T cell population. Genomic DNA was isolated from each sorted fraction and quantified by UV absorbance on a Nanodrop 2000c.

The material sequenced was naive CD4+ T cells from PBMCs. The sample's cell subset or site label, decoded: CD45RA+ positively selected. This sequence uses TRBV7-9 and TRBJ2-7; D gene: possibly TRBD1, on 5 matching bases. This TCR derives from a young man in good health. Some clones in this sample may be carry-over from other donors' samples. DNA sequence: TGTGCCAGCAGCTCATTACAGGACTACGAGCAGTACTTC. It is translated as CASSSLQDYEQYF.